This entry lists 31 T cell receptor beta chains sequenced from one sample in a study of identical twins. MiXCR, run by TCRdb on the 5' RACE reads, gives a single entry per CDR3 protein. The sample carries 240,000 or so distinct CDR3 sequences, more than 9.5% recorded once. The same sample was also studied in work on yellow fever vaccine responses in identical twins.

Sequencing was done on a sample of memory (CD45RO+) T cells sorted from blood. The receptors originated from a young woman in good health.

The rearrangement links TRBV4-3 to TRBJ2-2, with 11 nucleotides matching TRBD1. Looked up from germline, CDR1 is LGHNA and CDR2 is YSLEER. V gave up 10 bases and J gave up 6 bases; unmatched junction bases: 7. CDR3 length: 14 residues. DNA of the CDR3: TGCGCCACCGGACAGGGGGCACCCCCCGGGGAGCTGTTTTTT. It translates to CATGQGAPPGELFF.

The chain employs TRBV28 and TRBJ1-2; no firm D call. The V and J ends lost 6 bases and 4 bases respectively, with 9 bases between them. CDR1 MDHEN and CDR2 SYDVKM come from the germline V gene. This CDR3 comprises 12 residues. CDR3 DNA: TGTGCCAGCAGGGACGGACTCTATGGCTACACCTTC. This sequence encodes CASRDGLYGYTF.

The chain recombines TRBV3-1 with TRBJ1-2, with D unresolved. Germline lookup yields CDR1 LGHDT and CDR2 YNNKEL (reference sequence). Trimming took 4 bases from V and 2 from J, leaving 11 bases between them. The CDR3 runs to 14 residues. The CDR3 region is CASSLGRTNYGYTF. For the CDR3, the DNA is TGTGCCAGCAGCCTGGGCAGGACCAACTATGGCTACACCTTC. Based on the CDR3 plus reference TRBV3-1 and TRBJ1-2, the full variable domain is DTAVSQTPKYLVTQMGNDKSIKCEQNLGHDTMYWYKQDSKKFLKIMFSYNNKELIINETVPNRFSPKSPDKAHLNLHINSLELGDSAVYFCASSLGRTNYGYTFGSGTRLTVV.

The CDR3 spells CASSRQGSGEAFF. As DNA, the CDR3 is TGTGCCAGCAGTCGACAGGGTTCCGGTGAAGCTTTCTTT. The chain links TRBV25-1 to TRBJ1-1; TRBD1 matches 7 bases. The CDR3 consists of 13 residues. Germline trimming cut 5 bases from V and 7 bases from J; bases unmatched to any gene: 7. CDR1 is MGHDK, CDR2 SYGVNS, per germline.

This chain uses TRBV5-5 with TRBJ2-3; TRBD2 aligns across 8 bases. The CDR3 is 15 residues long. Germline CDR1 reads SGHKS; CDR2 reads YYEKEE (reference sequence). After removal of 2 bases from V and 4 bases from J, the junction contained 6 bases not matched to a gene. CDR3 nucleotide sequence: TGTGCCAGCAGCTTCCAGGGGCGGGGGGCAGATACGCAGTATTTT. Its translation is CASSFQGRGADTQYF.

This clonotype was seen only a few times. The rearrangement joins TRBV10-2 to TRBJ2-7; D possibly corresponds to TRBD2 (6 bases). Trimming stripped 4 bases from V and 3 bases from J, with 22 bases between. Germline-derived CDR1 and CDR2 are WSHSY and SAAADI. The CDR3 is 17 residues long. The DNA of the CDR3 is TGCGCCAGCAGTGTTTCCCTCCGGGGTGGGGGAGGCTACGAGCAGTACTTC. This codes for CASSVSLRGGGGYEQYF.

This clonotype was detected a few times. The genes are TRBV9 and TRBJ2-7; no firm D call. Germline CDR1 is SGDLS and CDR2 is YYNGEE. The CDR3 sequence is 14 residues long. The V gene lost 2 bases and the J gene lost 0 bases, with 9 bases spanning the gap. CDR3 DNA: TGTGCCAGCAGCGTTATGACGGACTCCTACGAGCAGTACTTC. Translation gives CASSVMTDSYEQYF.

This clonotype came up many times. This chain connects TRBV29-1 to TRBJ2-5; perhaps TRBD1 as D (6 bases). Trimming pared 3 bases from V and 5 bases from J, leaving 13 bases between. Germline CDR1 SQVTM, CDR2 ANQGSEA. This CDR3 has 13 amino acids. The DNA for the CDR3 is TGCAGCGTTGATATGGACAGAGGGGAGACCCAGTACTTC. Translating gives CSVDMDRGETQYF.

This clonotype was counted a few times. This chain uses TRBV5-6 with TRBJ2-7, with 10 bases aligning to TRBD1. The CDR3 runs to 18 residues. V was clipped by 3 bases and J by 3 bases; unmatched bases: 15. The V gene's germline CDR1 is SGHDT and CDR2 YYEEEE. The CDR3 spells CASSSLITGTGVIYEQYF. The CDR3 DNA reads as TGTGCCAGCAGCTCCCTAATCACCGGGACAGGGGTTATCTACGAGCAGTACTTC.

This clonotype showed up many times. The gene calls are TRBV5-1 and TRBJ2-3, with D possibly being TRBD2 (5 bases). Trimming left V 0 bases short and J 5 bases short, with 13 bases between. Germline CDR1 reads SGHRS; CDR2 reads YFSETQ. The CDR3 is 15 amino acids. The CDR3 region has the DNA TGCGCCAGCAGCTTGGGGACTTCGAAAGGAGATACGCAGTATTTT. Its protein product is CASSLGTSKGDTQYF.

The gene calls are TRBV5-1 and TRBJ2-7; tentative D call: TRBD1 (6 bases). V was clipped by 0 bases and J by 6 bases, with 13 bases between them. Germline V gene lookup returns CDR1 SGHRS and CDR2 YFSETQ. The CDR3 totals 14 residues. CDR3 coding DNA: TGCGCCAGCAGCTTGGCAGGGGCCCCTCGCGAGCAGTACTTC. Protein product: CASSLAGAPREQYF.

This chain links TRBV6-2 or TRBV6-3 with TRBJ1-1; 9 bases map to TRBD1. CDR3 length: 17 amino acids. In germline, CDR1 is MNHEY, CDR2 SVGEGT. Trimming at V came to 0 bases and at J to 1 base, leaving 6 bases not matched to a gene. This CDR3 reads CASSYSMADRGNTEAFF. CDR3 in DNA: TGTGCCAGCAGTTACTCGATGGCGGACAGGGGGAACACTGAAGCTTTCTTT.

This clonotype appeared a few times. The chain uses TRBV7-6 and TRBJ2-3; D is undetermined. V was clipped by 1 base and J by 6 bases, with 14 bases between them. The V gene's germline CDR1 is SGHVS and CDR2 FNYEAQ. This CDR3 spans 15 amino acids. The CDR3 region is CASSLGFSSTDTQYF. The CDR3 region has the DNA TGTGCCAGCAGCTTAGGTTTTTCTTCGACGGATACGCAGTATTTT.

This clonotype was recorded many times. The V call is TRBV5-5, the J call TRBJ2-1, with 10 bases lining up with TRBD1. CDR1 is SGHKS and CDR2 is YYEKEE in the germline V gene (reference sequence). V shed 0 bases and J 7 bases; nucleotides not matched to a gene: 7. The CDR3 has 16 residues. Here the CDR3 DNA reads TGTGCCAGCAGCTTGGCCTGGGACAGGGGCTTAAATGAGCAGTTCTTC. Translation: CASSLAWDRGLNEQFF.

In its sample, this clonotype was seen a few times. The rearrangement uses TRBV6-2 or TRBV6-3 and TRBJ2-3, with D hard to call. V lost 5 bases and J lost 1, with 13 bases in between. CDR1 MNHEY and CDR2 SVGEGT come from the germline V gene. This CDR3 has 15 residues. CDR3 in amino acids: CASSPWTLGTDTQYF. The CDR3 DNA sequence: TGTGCCAGCAGTCCTTGGACCCTAGGCACAGATACGCAGTATTTT.

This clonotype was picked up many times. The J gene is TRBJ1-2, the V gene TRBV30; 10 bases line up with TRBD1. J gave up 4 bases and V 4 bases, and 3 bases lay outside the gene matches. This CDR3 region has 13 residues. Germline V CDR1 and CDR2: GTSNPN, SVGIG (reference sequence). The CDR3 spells CAWNRDRGYGYTF. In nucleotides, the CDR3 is TGTGCCTGGAACCGGGACAGGGGCTATGGCTACACCTTC.

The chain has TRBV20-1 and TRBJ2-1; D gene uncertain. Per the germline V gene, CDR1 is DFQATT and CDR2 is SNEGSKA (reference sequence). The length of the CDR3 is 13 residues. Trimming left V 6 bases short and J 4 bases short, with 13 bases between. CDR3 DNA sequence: TGCAGTGCCATCTACCGGTCGTACAATGAGCAGTTCTTC. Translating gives CSAIYRSYNEQFF.

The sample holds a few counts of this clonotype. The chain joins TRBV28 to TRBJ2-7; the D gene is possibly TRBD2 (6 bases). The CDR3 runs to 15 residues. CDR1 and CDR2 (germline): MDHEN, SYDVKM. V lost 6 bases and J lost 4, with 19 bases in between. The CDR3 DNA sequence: TGTGCCAGCAGGCCTCCCGGCGGGGCGGGGTACGAGCAGTACTTC. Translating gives CASRPPGGAGYEQYF.

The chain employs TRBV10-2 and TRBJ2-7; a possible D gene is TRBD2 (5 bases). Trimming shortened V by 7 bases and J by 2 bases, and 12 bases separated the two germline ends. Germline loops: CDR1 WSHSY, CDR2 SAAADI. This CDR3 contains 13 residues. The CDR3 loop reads CASIGVDPYEQYF. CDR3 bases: TGCGCCAGCATCGGGGTAGACCCCTACGAGCAGTACTTC.

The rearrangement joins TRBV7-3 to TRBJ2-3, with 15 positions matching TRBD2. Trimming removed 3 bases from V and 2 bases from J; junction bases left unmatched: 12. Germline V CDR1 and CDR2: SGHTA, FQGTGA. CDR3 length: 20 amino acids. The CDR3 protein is CASSFLTTGTSGGNTDTQYF. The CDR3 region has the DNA TGTGCCAGCAGCTTTCTTACTACCGGGACTAGCGGGGGGAACACAGATACGCAGTATTTT.

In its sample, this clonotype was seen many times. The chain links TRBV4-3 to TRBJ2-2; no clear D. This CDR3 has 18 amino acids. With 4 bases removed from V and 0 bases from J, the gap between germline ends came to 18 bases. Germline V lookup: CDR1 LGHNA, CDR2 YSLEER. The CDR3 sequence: CASSPHYPLPANTGELFF. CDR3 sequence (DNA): TGCGCCAGCAGCCCCCATTACCCCCTGCCTGCGAACACCGGGGAGCTGTTTTTT.

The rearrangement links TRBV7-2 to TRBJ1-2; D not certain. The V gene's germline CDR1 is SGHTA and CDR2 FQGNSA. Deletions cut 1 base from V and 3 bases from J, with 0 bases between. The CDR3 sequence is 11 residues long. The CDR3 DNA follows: TGTGCCAGCAGCTTAGACTATGGCTACACCTTC. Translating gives CASSLDYGYTF.

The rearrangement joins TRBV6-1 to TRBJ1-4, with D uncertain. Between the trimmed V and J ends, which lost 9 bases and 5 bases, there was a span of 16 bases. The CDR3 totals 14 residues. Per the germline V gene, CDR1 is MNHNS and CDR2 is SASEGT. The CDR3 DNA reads TGTGCCAGTCAGCCCCGGGGTGAGAATGAAAAACTGTTTTTT. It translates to CASQPRGENEKLFF.

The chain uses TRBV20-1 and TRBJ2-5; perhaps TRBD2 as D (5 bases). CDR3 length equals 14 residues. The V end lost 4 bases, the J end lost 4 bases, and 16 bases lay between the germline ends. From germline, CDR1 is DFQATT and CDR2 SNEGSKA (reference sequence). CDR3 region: CSATDGTRLETQYF. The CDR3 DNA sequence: TGCAGTGCTACCGACGGCACTAGATTAGAGACCCAGTACTTC.

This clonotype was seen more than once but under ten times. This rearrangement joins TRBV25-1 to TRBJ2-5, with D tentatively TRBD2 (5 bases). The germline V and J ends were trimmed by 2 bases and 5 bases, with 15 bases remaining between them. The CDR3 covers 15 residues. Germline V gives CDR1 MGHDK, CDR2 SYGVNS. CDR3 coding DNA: TGTGCCAGCAGTGAAGGATACGGGAATGTCGAGACCCAGTACTTC. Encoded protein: CASSEGYGNVETQYF.

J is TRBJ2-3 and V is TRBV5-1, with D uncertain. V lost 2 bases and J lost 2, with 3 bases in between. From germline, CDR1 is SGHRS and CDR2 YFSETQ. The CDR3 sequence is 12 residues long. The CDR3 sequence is CASSFLTDTQYF. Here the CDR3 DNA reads TGCGCCAGCAGCTTCCTCACAGATACGCAGTATTTT.

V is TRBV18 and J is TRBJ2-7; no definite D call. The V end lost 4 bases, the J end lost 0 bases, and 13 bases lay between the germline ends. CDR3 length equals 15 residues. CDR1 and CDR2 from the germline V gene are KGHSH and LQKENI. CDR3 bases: TGTGCCAGCTCACTTTTTTTCCAAGACTCCTACGAGCAGTACTTC. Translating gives CASSLFFQDSYEQYF.

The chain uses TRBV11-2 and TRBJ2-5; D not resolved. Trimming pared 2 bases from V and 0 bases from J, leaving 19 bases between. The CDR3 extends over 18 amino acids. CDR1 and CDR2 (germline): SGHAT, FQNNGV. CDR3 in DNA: TGTGCCAGCAGCTTATTCCCCCAAGTACAGTCGTACCAAGAGACCCAGTACTTC. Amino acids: CASSLFPQVQSYQETQYF.

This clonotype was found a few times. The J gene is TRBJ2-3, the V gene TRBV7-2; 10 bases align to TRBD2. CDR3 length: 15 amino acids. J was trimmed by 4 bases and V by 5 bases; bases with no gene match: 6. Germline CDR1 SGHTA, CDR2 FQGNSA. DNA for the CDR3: TGTGCCAGCAGCCCTAGCGGGAGAGGGCCAGATACGCAGTATTTT. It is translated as CASSPSGRGPDTQYF.

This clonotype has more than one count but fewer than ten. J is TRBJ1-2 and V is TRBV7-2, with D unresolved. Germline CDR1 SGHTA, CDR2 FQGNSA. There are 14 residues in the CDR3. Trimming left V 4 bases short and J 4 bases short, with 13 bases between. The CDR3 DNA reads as TGTGCCAGCAGCTCAACAGACGGCTTCTATGGCTACACCTTC. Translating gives CASSSTDGFYGYTF.

CDR3 nucleotide sequence: TGCAGCGTCAGACAGGGGGCCACCGGGGAGCTGTTTTTT. It encodes CSVRQGATGELFF. This sequence joins TRBV29-1 and TRBJ2-2, with 10 bases aligning to TRBD1. This CDR3 spans 13 amino acids. The V segment lost 6 bases and the J segment 4 bases; nucleotides outside the gene matches: 2. CDR1 is SQVTM and CDR2 is ANQGSEA in the germline V gene.